This T cell receptor beta chain was captured in a study of blood T cell repertoires in COVID-19. Study-wide background: T cells, B-cell-depleted T cells, or PBMCs provided the cDNA or gDNA that served as material.

Authors' data handling: It was from reference gene primer amplification that nucleated cell counts were estimated. The assay was immunoSEQ multiplex PCR, and TCRdb's table has in-frame clones only and misses some. Clone size and the V and J calls come from that table; the DNA yielded D and trimming. The sample lists about 400,000 clones; around 86% were seen once. Trimming shortened V by 6 bases and J by 6 bases, and 18 bases separated the two germline ends. This CDR3 comprises 14 residues. Germline CDR1 is MNHEY and CDR2 is SMNVEV (reference sequence). The rearrangement links TRBV27 to TRBJ2-7; D possibly corresponds to TRBD2 (6 bases). This receptor was identified in a human donor in a cohort sampled during active COVID-19. What was sequenced was peripheral blood. CDR3 sequence reads: CASRRLVTDLEQYF. Here the CDR3 DNA reads TGTGCCAGCAGGCGACTAGTAACGGATCTCGAGCAGTACTTC.